This section outlines one T cell receptor beta chain sequence together with its context. Antigen unknown. The method was immunoSEQ multiplex PCR; TCRdb's version includes in-frame clones alone and lacks a portion of them. The sample has around 130,000 clones, about 92% seen once; the top ten hold around 0.16%. This CDR3 region has 11 residues. Germline V lookup: CDR1 GTSNPN, CDR2 SVGIG (reference sequence). Between the trimmed V and J ends, which lost 3 bases and 7 bases, there was a span of 9 bases. This sample is drawn from a study of graft-versus-host responses after intestinal transplantation. Study-wide points: Analysis identified GvH clones in recipient marrow, with some appearing first in ileum or blood.

V gene TRBV30 combines with J gene TRBJ2-5; D gene unclear. The source was unstimulated CD4+ T cells sorted from spleen or lymph node cells, collected before intestinal transplant. The TCR sequence derives from a human donor who received an intestinal transplant. In DNA, the CDR3 is TGTGCCTGGAGCGCCCACCCGACCCAGTACTTC. Amino acids: CAWSAHPTQYF. Drawing the rest from reference TRBV30 and TRBJ2-5, the complete variable domain is SQTIHQWPATLVQPVGSPLSLECTVEGTSNPNLYWYRQAAGRGLQLLFYSVGIGQISSEVPQNLSASRPQDRQFILSSKKLLLSDSGFYLCAWSAHPTQYFGPGTRLLVL.